These 3 T cell receptor beta chains were sequenced from one sample in a study of Ad26.COV2.S vaccination and SARS-CoV-2 variants (TCRdb year 2021). Sample treatment or condition, as interpreted from the label and publication: 19 received Ad26.COV2.S at low or high dose, single or two shots; several received placebo; per-sample allocation not given. Repertoires of vaccine and placebo recipients were sequenced from samples taken on day 63 after the first injection. The receptor library was made with the immunoSEQ multiplex PCR assay. In TCRdb, the immuneACCESS table is reduced to in-frame sequences with V and J assigned. These tables do not hold every clone; where another copy was compared, an unresolved V gene accounts for under half, and the others remain unexplained. The sample table shows about 680,000 clones, and 89% are seen once. About 1.5% of the sample is taken by the ten largest. Sequenced material: peripheral blood, taken in a trial of Ad26.COV2.S vaccine versus placebo. These receptors all stem from a person aged 18-65 years who received the Ad26.COV2.S COVID-19 vaccine or a placebo.

The J gene is TRBJ2-1, the V gene TRBV6-2 or TRBV6-3; a possible D gene is TRBD2 (5 bases). Germline CDR1 reads MNHEY; CDR2 reads SVGEGT. V dropped 2 bases and J dropped 2 bases, with 10 bases sitting between them. This CDR3 is built from 15 residues. This CDR3 is CASSYGGRTYNEQFF. In DNA form, the CDR3 reads TGTGCCAGCAGTTACGGTGGGAGAACCTACAATGAGCAGTTCTTC.

The chain employs TRBV30 and TRBJ1-3; no definite D call. Germline CDR1 reads GTSNPN; CDR2 reads SVGIG (reference sequence). CDR3 length: 12 amino acids. V dropped 3 bases and J dropped 1 base, with 4 bases sitting between them. This CDR3 reads CAWRDSGNTIYF. CDR3 nucleotides: TGTGCCTGGAGGGATTCTGGAAACACCATATATTTT.

V and J are TRBV11-2 and TRBJ2-5; 8 bases map to TRBD2. The CDR3 extends over 15 amino acids. With 5 bases clipped from V and 1 base from J, the junction kept 6 bases outside the gene matches. Germline CDR1 is SGHAT and CDR2 is FQNNGV. CDR3 nucleotide sequence: TGTGCCAGCAGCGGTACGACTAGCGCCCAAGAGACCCAGTACTTC. Translated: CASSGTTSAQETQYF.